This T cell receptor (beta chain) was recovered during a study of blood T cell repertoires in COVID-19. Study details: Material from acute and convalescent COVID-19 was sourced from the United States, Italy and Spain. From T cells, B-cell-depleted T cells, or PBMCs came the material, which was cDNA or gDNA.

The V end lost 5 bases, the J end lost 0 bases, and 12 bases lay between the germline ends. The germline V gene has CDR1 SGHAT and CDR2 FQNNGV. This CDR3 contains 15 residues. In the authors' methods: Estimated nucleated cell counts came from reference gene primer amplification. The method was immunoSEQ multiplex PCR; TCRdb's version includes in-frame clones alone and lacks a portion of them. Clone size and the V and J calls come from that table; the DNA yielded D and trimming. The sample consists of around 200,000 clones, over 70% of them appearing once. The J gene is TRBJ2-3, the V gene TRBV11-2; perhaps TRBD2 as D (5 bases). The sequence was collected from a man aged 40-50 years with active or convalescent COVID-19. Sequenced sample: peripheral blood. Here the CDR3 reads CASSGRTGSTDTQYF. The CDR3 bases are TGTGCCAGCAGCGGAAGGACTGGAAGCACAGATACGCAGTATTTT.